These T cell receptor beta chains were read from a single sample in a study of blood T cell repertoires in COVID-19. TCRdb keeps only in-frame clones here, not all; method: immunoSEQ multiplex PCR. Here the sample spans roughly 70,000 clones, 65% to 85% being singletons. Sequenced material: peripheral blood. Every receptor here comes from an older woman with acute or convalescent COVID-19. Both conserved end residues are part of each CDR3. The D gene is left open where the match is weak. Clone size is not always given. Where it is, it says once, few, many or a class for expanded clones.

.,TRBV11-3,TRBJ2-2,18,.,TGTGCCAGCAGCTTAGGGGTGCGCCGGGACACGGGCACCGGGGAGCTGTTTTTT,CASSLGVRRDTGTGELFF
.,TRBV5-5,TRBJ1-1,14,.,TGTGCCAGCAGCTTGGAGGGAGGCGGCACTGAAGCTTTCTTT,CASSLEGGGTEAFF
.,TRBV5-4,TRBJ1-2,14,.,TGTGCCAGCAGCTTGGGGGGCGCAAACTATGGCTACACCTTC,CASSLGGANYGYTF
TRBD1,TRBV7-3,TRBJ2-5,15,.,TGTGCCAGCAGCTTGCGCTCTCGGACAGGGGAGGCCCAGTACTTC,CASSLRSRTGEAQYF
.,TRBV7-2,TRBJ2-5,14,.,TGTGCCAGCAGCCAACTGGGGGGCCAAGAGACCCAGTACTTC,CASSQLGGQETQYF
TRBD1,TRBV15,TRBJ1-5,15,once,TGTGCCACCAGCAGGGACAGGGTGAGCAATCAGCCCCAGCATTTT,CATSRDRVSNQPQHF
TRBD1,TRBV7-6,TRBJ1-2,19,.,TGTGCCAGCAGCTTACGGTGGACCGCAGGGGGCCCCCCTTCTGGGGGCTACACCTTC,CASSLRWTAGGPPSGGYTF
.,TRBV3-1/TRBV3-2,TRBJ1-1,14,.,TGTGCCAGCAGCCAAGATTGGAGAGGGACTGAAGCTTTCTTT,CASSQDWRGTEAFF
TRBD2,TRBV3-1/TRBV3-2,TRBJ2-1,15,.,TGTGCCAGCAGCCCGACTAGCGGGGGGGCGCGGGAGCAGTTCTTC,CASSPTSGGAREQFF
.,TRBV12-3/TRBV12-4,TRBJ1-6,13,few,TGTGCCAGCAGTGGACAGTATAATTCACCCCTCCACTTT,CASSGQYNSPLHF
.,TRBV4-2,TRBJ2-2,17,.,TGTGCCAGCAGCCCCCAGGCAGCGGTAACCGCTGGAGGGGAGCTGTTTTTT,CASSPQAAVTAGGELFF
.,TRBV11-2,TRBJ1-1,14,.,TGTGCCAGCAGCTTAGACGGGGTAGACACTGAAGCTTTCTTT,CASSLDGVDTEAFF
.,TRBV28,TRBJ1-1,16,.,TGTGCCAGCAGTTTGTCCTCCGGGGGGGGGAACACTGAAGCTTTCTTT,CASSLSSGGGNTEAFF
TRBD1,TRBV5-4,TRBJ2-2,16,.,TGTGCCAGCAGCCAGACAGGGGGAGCTGACACCGGGGAGCTGTTTTTT,CASSQTGGADTGELFF
TRBD1,TRBV7-9,TRBJ1-2,16,.,TGTGCCAGCAGCGCGTTACAGGGGGCAGTAGACTATGGCTACACCTTC,CASSALQGAVDYGYTF
TRBD1,TRBV19,TRBJ1-2,14,few,TGTGCCAGTAGCACCCGGACAGGGAACTATGGCTACACCTTC,CASSTRTGNYGYTF
.,TRBV5-6,TRBJ1-5,16,.,TGTGCCAGCAGCCCCGGGGGGGGCAATAGCAATCAGCCCCAGCATTTT,CASSPGGGNSNQPQHF
.,TRBV11-3,TRBJ2-3,14,.,TGTGCCAGCAGCGCGGGGCGAAACACAGATACGCAGTATTTT,CASSAGRNTDTQYF
.,TRBV6-5,TRBJ1-5,15,.,TGTGCCAGCCAAAGGGCAACAGGGAGCAATCAGCCCCAGCATTTT,CASQRATGSNQPQHF
TRBD1,TRBV18,TRBJ1-1,13,.,TGTGCCAGCTCACCACACAGGGGAACTGAAGCTTTCTTT,CASSPHRGTEAFF
TRBD2,TRBV5-1,TRBJ2-3,17,.,TGCGCCAGCCGGGGGCGGACTAGCGGGGGAGGCACAGATACGCAGTATTTT,CASRGRTSGGGTDTQYF
.,TRBV10-3,TRBJ2-1,14,.,TGTGCCATCAGTGAGGGGGCAATGGGCAATGAGCAGTTCTTC,CAISEGAMGNEQFF
TRBD1,TRBV6-5,TRBJ1-1,14,.,TGTGCCAGCAGGCGGACAGGCCCGAACACTGAAGCTTTCTTT,CASRRTGPNTEAFF
.,TRBV9,TRBJ1-1,14,.,TGTGCCAGCAGCCTTATGGGGGCCCCGGCTGGGGCTTTCTTT,CASSLMGAPAGAFF
TRBD1,TRBV5-1,TRBJ2-3,16,few,TGCGCCAGCAGCTATACAGGACAGGGGGAGACAGATACGCAGTATTTT,CASSYTGQGETDTQYF
TRBD1,TRBV9,TRBJ1-2,15,.,TGTGCCAGCAGCGCTCACCAAACAGGGGGCAGCGGCTACACCTTC,CASSAHQTGGSGYTF
TRBD2,TRBV2,TRBJ2-3,16,.,TGTGCCAGCACACTCCCCGAGCGGGGGTTCACAGATACGCAGTATTTT,CASTLPERGFTDTQYF
TRBD2,TRBV2,TRBJ2-7,14,.,TGTGCCACCTTAAACAGCGGGGGGGACAACGAGCAGTACTTC,CATLNSGGDNEQYF
TRBD1,TRBV15,TRBJ1-2,16,.,TGTGCCACCAGCAGAGATGGAACAGGGGCTGGCTATGGCTACACCTTC,CATSRDGTGAGYGYTF
TRBD1,TRBV9,TRBJ2-7,16,.,TGTGCCAGCAGCGTAGGAGGGGGCAGCCCCTCCTACGAGCAGTACTTC,CASSVGGGSPSYEQYF
.,TRBV6-5,TRBJ2-7,14,.,TGTGCCAGCCGAAAACCGGGAGTTACCTACGAGCAGTACTTC,CASRKPGVTYEQYF
TRBD1,TRBV29-1,TRBJ1-1,14,.,TGCAGCGCCCGGGGACAGAGCATGAACACTGAAGCTTTCTTT,CSARGQSMNTEAFF
TRBD1,TRBV7-9,TRBJ1-1,13,.,TGTGCCAGCAGCGCACAGGGGTTGGCTGAAGCTTTCTTT,CASSAQGLAEAFF
TRBD2,TRBV3-1/TRBV3-2,TRBJ2-7,16,.,TGTGCCAGCAGAAACAGGACTAGCCGGGGGCTCGACGAGCAGTACTTC,CASRNRTSRGLDEQYF
.,TRBV2,TRBJ1-1,13,.,TGTGCCAGCAGTACCGACATCAACACTGAAGCTTTCTTT,CASSTDINTEAFF
TRBD1,TRBV2,TRBJ1-6,11,.,TGTGCCAGCAGGGGGACAGGCCCCCTCCACTTT,CASRGTGPLHF
TRBD1,TRBV5-6,TRBJ1-2,15,.,TGTGCCAGCAGCTGGGCTGACGGGCAGGGGGATGGCTACACCTTC,CASSWADGQGDGYTF
TRBD1,TRBV28,TRBJ1-5,15,.,TGTGCCAGCAGTTTAATAAGGACAGGGTCAGGGCCCCAGCATTTT,CASSLIRTGSGPQHF
TRBD1,TRBV27,TRBJ1-6,15,.,TGTGCCAGCAGCGGTCAGGGGGACGGTATTTCACCCCTCCACTTT,CASSGQGDGISPLHF
.,TRBV6-5,TRBJ2-7,13,.,TGTGCCAGCAGTCACGGGAGGGGGCACGAGCAGTACTTC,CASSHGRGHEQYF
.,TRBV6-2/TRBV6-3,TRBJ2-7,17,once,TGTGCCAGCAGTTACTCCCGGGTAGGTCTACTCTCCTACGAGCAGTACTTC,CASSYSRVGLLSYEQYF
.,TRBV6-5,TRBJ1-1,14,.,TGTGCCAGCGTTCGGGGGGTGCTGAACACTGAAGCTTTCTTT,CASVRGVLNTEAFF
TRBD1,TRBV3-1/TRBV3-2,TRBJ1-2,16,.,TGTGCCAGCAGCCAAGTTGGGAACAGGGGTTTCAATGGCTACACCTTC,CASSQVGNRGFNGYTF
TRBD1,TRBV29-1,TRBJ1-4,14,.,TGCAGCGTGAACTCAGGGGGCACTAATGAAAAACTGTTTTTT,CSVNSGGTNEKLFF
.,TRBV6-5,TRBJ2-5,15,once,TGTGCCAGCAGTTACTCGACAGGTTCGGGGGAGACCCAGTACTTC,CASSYSTGSGETQYF
TRBD1,TRBV5-4,TRBJ1-1,15,.,TGTGCCAGCAGCTTGGGGGACAGGGGGAACACTGAAGCTTTCTTT,CASSLGDRGNTEAFF
TRBD1,TRBV5-1,TRBJ1-2,15,few,TGCGCCAGCAGTCCCGATTTGGGACAGAGCTATGGCTACACCTTC,CASSPDLGQSYGYTF
.,TRBV4-1,TRBJ1-6,15,once,TGCGCCAGCAGCCAAGTCCAAAGACTGGATTCACCCCTCCACTTT,CASSQVQRLDSPLHF
TRBD1,TRBV5-5,TRBJ1-1,14,.,TGTGCCAGCAGATGGGGACAGTCGAACACTGAAGCTTTCTTT,CASRWGQSNTEAFF
.,TRBV11-2,TRBJ2-3,13,.,TGTGCCAGCAGCTTAGAATCATCGGGTACGCAGTATTTT,CASSLESSGTQYF